These 16 T cell receptor beta chains were all obtained from the same sample, sequenced in a study of spatial heterogeneity in lung cancer. TCRdb fed the 5' RACE reads into MiXCR, producing one record per CDR3 protein. The data contain about 92,000 distinct CDR3 sequences, around 12% of them seen just once; the ten biggest clones take up about 40%. As for time point: sample taken at primary tumor resection. The source material was PBMCs, sampled at surgery. These receptor sequences come from a male donor with early-stage non-small cell lung cancer.

This clonotype has at least ten counts. The chain is built from TRBV29-1 and TRBJ1-2; a possible D gene is TRBD1 (6 bases). The CDR3 is 14 amino acids. Germline V CDR1 and CDR2: SQVTM, ANQGSEA. V was clipped by 4 bases and J by 3 bases, with 15 bases between them. CDR3 sequence reads: CSVALGAGDYGYTF. The CDR3 DNA sequence: TGCAGCGTTGCCCTAGGGGCAGGGGACTATGGCTACACCTTC.

This clonotype was seen many times. The chain uses TRBV28 and TRBJ2-7, with 12 bases lining up with TRBD1. This CDR3 region has 19 residues. Germline CDR1 and CDR2: MDHEN and SYDVKM. With 3 bases clipped from V and 3 bases from J, the junction kept 15 bases outside the gene matches. Here the CDR3 DNA reads TGTGCCAGCAGTTTCCCCACCGGGACAGGGGGCAAAAAAATCTACGAGCAGTACTTC. Residues: CASSFPTGTGGKKIYEQYF.

V gene TRBV24-1 combines with J gene TRBJ2-7, with 8 bases lining up with TRBD1. Germline V gene lookup returns CDR1 KGHDR and CDR2 SFDVKD. Trimming cost V 6 bases and J 5 bases; bases outside gene matches: 5. The CDR3 contains 13 residues. The CDR3 nucleotides are TGTGCCACCAGTCGACAGGGGAGCCACGAGCAGTACTTC. Translating gives CATSRQGSHEQYF.

This clonotype was recorded a few times. The V and J genes are TRBV10-2 and TRBJ2-7; 11 nucleotides align to TRBD2. The CDR3 length is 17 residues. Germline V gives CDR1 WSHSY, CDR2 SAAADI. The V and J ends lost 2 bases and 2 bases, in that order; junction bases with no gene match: 8. CDR3: CASSEPPPSGGPYEQYF. The CDR3 bases are TGCGCCAGCAGTGAGCCCCCACCTAGCGGGGGGCCCTACGAGCAGTACTTC.

DNA for the CDR3: TGCGCCAGCAGCCACGCTAGCGGCCGCGGTGGGGAGCAGTACTTC. Translation: CASSHASGRGGEQYF. The chain uses TRBV4-1 and TRBJ2-7, with 7 bases that match TRBD2. After removal of 3 bases from V and 7 bases from J, the junction contained 12 bases not matched to a gene. In germline, CDR1 is MGHRA, CDR2 YSYEKL. This CDR3 has 15 residues.

The rearrangement joins TRBV4-1 to TRBJ2-1; perhaps TRBD2 as D (6 bases). V was shortened by 8 bases and J by 5 bases, with 7 bases between the two germline ends. CDR3 length: 11 amino acids. CDR1 MGHRA and CDR2 YSYEKL come from the germline V gene. The CDR3 loop reads CASRGNNEQFF. The CDR3 DNA reads TGCGCCAGCCGGGGGAACAATGAGCAGTTCTTC.

This chain joins TRBV11-1 and TRBJ2-3; D gene uncertain. The CDR3 is 12 residues long. V was shortened by 1 base and J by 4 bases, with 3 bases between the two germline ends. Germline assignment: CDR1 SGHAT and CDR2 FQDESV (reference sequence). CDR3 bases: TGTGCCAGCAGCTTAGGCCCAGATACGCAGTATTTT. It translates to CASSLGPDTQYF.

J is TRBJ1-2 and V is TRBV19; D is unclear. Trimming pared 6 bases from V and 4 bases from J, leaving 9 bases between. The CDR3 extends over 12 amino acids. Looked up from germline, CDR1 is LNHDA and CDR2 is SQIVND (reference sequence). In DNA form, the CDR3 reads TGTGCCAGTAGCAAAGACCTCTATGGCTACACCTTC. It codes for CASSKDLYGYTF.

J is TRBJ1-5 and V is TRBV4-3; D gene ambiguous. CDR3 length equals 16 residues. Germline assignment: CDR1 LGHNA and CDR2 YSLEER. V lost 0 bases and J lost 3, with 12 bases in between. For the CDR3, the DNA is TGCGCCAGCAGCCAAGATGGTTCCATTGACAATCAGCCCCAGCATTTT. Its protein is CASSQDGSIDNQPQHF.

The gene calls are TRBV9 and TRBJ2-5; D is possibly TRBD1 (6 bases). Germline V gives CDR1 SGDLS, CDR2 YYNGEE. V was shortened by 1 base and J by 2 bases, with 12 bases between the two germline ends. The CDR3 is 15 amino acids. CDR3 sequence: CASSVSTGTQETQYF. The CDR3 coding sequence is TGTGCCAGCAGCGTATCAACGGGGACACAAGAGACCCAGTACTTC.

This clonotype occurred a few times. V usage is TRBV7-3 and J usage is TRBJ1-3, with D unresolved. The CDR3 extends over 16 amino acids. Trimming left V 5 bases short and J 0 bases short, with 14 bases between. Germline lookup yields CDR1 SGHTA and CDR2 FQGTGA. DNA of the CDR3: TGTGCCAGCAGCCTTGGACCGACTCTCTCTGGAAACACCATATATTTT. Translating it yields CASSLGPTLSGNTIYF.

This clonotype was counted ten times or more. The gene calls are TRBV6-1 and TRBJ2-7; the D gene is possibly TRBD1 (5 bases). V was pared by 8 bases and J by 0 bases, with 17 bases between. This CDR3 is built from 15 residues. Germline V lookup: CDR1 MNHNS, CDR2 SASEGT. The CDR3 coding sequence is TGTGCCAGCTTACACCACAGGTACGACTCCTACGAGCAGTACTTC. It translates to CASLHHRYDSYEQYF.

The chain combines TRBV6-2 or TRBV6-3 with TRBJ2-1; 7 bases match TRBD2. V shed 2 bases, J shed 6 bases, and the junction held 7 bases outside the gene matches. The CDR3 sequence is 15 residues long. Germline CDR1 reads MNHEY; CDR2 reads SVGEGT. The CDR3 loop reads CASSYTRDYVNEQFF. CDR3 coding DNA: TGTGCCAGCAGTTACACGAGGGACTACGTCAATGAGCAGTTCTTC.

This clonotype was counted ten times or more. The chain carries TRBV12-3 or TRBV12-4 and TRBJ2-7, with D hard to call. The CDR3 length is 13 residues. V lost 2 bases and J lost 3, with 8 bases in between. Here the CDR3 DNA reads TGTGCCAGCAGTTTATTAGGATTCTACGAGCAGTACTTC. Translation gives CASSLLGFYEQYF.

This chain links TRBV20-1 with TRBJ2-7, with D perhaps assigned TRBD1 or TRBD2 (5 bases each). CDR1 DFQATT and CDR2 SNEGSKA come from the germline V gene (reference sequence). V was shortened by 6 bases and J by 2 bases, with 14 bases between the two germline ends. The CDR3 loop spans 13 amino acids. The CDR3 protein is CSAPHGAAYEQYF. CDR3 nucleotides: TGCAGTGCCCCCCACGGGGCAGCCTACGAGCAGTACTTC.

This clonotype was seen repeatedly, ten times or more. The chain carries TRBV6-5 and TRBJ2-1; D is perhaps TRBD1 or TRBD2 (6 bases each). From germline, CDR1 is MNHEY and CDR2 SVGAGI. The CDR3 is made up of 17 amino acids. V lost 7 bases to trimming and J lost 0 bases, with 19 bases between them. CDR3 sequence reads: CASNQMGGTSSYNEQFF. In DNA, the CDR3 is TGTGCCAGCAACCAAATGGGGGGCACAAGCTCCTACAATGAGCAGTTCTTC.